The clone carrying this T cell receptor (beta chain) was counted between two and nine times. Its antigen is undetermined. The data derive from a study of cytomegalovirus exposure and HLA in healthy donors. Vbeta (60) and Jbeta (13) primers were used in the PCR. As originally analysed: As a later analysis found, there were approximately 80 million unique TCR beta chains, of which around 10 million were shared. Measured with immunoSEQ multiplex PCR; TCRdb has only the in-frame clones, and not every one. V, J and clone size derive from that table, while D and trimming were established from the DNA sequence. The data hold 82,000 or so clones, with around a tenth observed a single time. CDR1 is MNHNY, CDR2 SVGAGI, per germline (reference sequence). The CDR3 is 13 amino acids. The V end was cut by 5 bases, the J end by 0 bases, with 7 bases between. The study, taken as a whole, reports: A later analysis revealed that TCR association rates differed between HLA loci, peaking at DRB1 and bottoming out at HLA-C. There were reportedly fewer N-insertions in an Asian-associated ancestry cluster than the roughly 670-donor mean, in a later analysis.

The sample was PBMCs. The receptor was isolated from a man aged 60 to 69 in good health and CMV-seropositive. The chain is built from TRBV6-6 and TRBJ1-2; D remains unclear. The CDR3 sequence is CASSTATNYGYTF. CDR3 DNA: TGTGCCAGCAGTACTGCAACTAACTATGGCTACACCTTC.